The text below deals with one T cell receptor beta chain. Its antigen is unknown. This sample is part of a study of T cell responses to AZD1222 COVID-19 vaccine. The data were produced by immunoSEQ multiplex PCR, yet TCRdb's version contains in-frame clones alone and is incomplete. The data show some 130,000 clones, with more than 85% seen just once and 2.4% held by the top ten. Study outcomes and limitations: Dominant CD4 TCR responses targeted spike regions 160-218 and 743-854. Donors in the cohort were predominantly white British and more often female, and clonal diversity was possibly underestimated. Unmutated variant regions are reportedly targeted by nearly half of spike-specific TCRs. Among those given AZD1222, only five or six were seropositive at baseline.

CDR3 length: 16 residues. Per germline, CDR1 LGHDT and CDR2 YNNKEL (reference sequence). The V segment lost 5 bases and the J segment 1 base; nucleotides outside the gene matches: 6. The receptor's source is an adult in good health. Here the sequenced sample was peripheral blood, taken on day 0 of AZD1222 vaccination. The chain employs TRBV3-1 (or the pseudogene TRBV3-2) and TRBJ2-2; 8 bases match TRBD1. This chain's CDR3 is CASSDWGTGNTGELFF. Written as DNA, the CDR3 is TGTGCCAGCAGCGATTGGGGGACAGGGAACACCGGGGAGCTGTTTTTT.